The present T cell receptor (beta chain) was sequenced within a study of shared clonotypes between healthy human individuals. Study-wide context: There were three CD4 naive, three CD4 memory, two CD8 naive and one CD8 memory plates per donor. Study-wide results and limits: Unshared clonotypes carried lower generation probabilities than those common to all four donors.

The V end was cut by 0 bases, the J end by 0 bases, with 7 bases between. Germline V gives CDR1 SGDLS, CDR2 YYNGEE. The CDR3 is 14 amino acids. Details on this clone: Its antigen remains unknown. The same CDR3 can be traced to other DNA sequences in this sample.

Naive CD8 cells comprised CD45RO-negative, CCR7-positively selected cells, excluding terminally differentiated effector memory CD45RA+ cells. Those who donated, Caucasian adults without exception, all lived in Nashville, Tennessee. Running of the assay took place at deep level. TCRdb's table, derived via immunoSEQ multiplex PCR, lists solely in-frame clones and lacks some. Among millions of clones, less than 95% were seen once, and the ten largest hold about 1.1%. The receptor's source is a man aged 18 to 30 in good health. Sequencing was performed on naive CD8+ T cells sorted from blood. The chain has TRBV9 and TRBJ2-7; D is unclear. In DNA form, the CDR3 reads TGTGCCAGCAGCGTAGGCCAGGACTCCTACGAGCAGTACTTC. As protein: CASSVGQDSYEQYF.